One sample yielded the 5 T cell receptor beta chains listed below, sequenced in a study of blood T cell repertoires in COVID-19. Profiled with immunoSEQ multiplex PCR; TCRdb holds only in-frame clones, not every one. This sample has about 250,000 clones, with around four fifths found just once. The sample taken for sequencing was peripheral blood. Receptors originate from a man at least 80 years old with acute or convalescent COVID-19.

The gene calls are TRBV27 and TRBJ2-2; 12 bases align to TRBD1. V gave up 4 bases and J gave up 4 bases; unmatched junction bases: 1. CDR1 is MNHEY and CDR2 is SMNVEV in the germline V gene (reference sequence). The CDR3 consists of 15 residues. The CDR3 reads CASSWGQGATGELFF. The CDR3 DNA sequence: TGTGCCAGCAGTTGGGGACAGGGGGCCACCGGGGAGCTGTTTTTT.

The J gene is TRBJ2-1, the V gene TRBV11-2, with 10 bases aligning to TRBD2. V lost 5 bases and J lost 7; bases outside the gene matches: 8. Germline V gives CDR1 SGHAT, CDR2 FQNNGV. The CDR3 loop spans 15 amino acids. The DNA of the CDR3 is TGTGCCAGCAGCCACCAGCGGGGGGGCAGGAATGAGCAGTTCTTC. The encoded protein is CASSHQRGGRNEQFF.

This chain joins TRBV21-1 and TRBJ1-2; whether TRBD1, the table's D call, matches the DNA was not checked. TRBV21-1 is a documented pseudogene. The CDR3 sequence is 19 residues long. CDR3 residues: CASSKGLQETGGYNYGYTF. The DNA of the CDR3 is TGTGCCAGCAGCAAAGGCCTTCAGGAGACAGGGGGGTACAACTATGGCTACACCTTC.

The rearrangement links TRBV5-1 to TRBJ2-1; 10 bases fit TRBD2. The CDR3 runs 17 residues. V was pared by 4 bases and J by 0 bases, with 7 bases of the junction left unmatched. Germline V gene sequence: CDR1 SGHRS, CDR2 YFSETQ. The CDR3 sequence is CASSRGAGGSSYNEQFF. CDR3 in DNA: TGCGCCAGCAGCCGGGGAGCGGGAGGGAGCTCCTACAATGAGCAGTTCTTC.

The chain carries TRBV3-1 (or the pseudogene TRBV3-2) and TRBJ1-3, with a weak D call TRBD1 (6 bases). This CDR3 has 13 residues. Germline loops: CDR1 LGHDT, CDR2 YNNKEL (reference sequence). V lost 8 bases and J lost 6, with 14 bases in between. This CDR3 is CASGTQGLNTIYF. In DNA form, the CDR3 reads TGTGCCAGCGGAACTCAGGGGCTAAACACCATATATTTT.